This is a list of T cell receptor beta chains from one sample in a study of glioma-infiltrating T cells after dendritic cell vaccination. Libraries were prepared by immunoSEQ multiplex PCR; TCRdb keeps only in-frame clonotypes and omits some of them. Seen here are around 83,000 clones, less than 85% observed once, and the top ten hold about 8.5%. This sample comprised blood, obtained after dendritic cell vaccination. All receptors come from a human donor with glioblastoma. Each CDR3 is given with its conserved first and last residue. D genes are given only for firm matches. Clone size is not always given. Where it is, it says once, few, many or a class for expanded clones.

D,V,J,size,CDR3,DNA
TRBD1,TRBV6-6,TRBJ1-3,.,CASGQTGGANTIYF,TGTGCCAGCGGTCAAACAGGGGGCGCGAACACCATATATTTT
TRBD2,TRBV11-2,TRBJ2-1,.,CASSLGGLAGRLQFF,TGTGCCAGCAGCTTAGGTGGGCTAGCGGGGAGATTACAGTTCTTC
TRBD2,TRBV11-2,TRBJ2-2,.,CASSLRTSASGGELFF,TGTGCCAGCAGCCTCAGGACTAGCGCCTCGGGAGGGGAGCTGTTTTTT
TRBD1,TRBV7-2,TRBJ1-3,.,CASSLTTGGMANTIYF,TGTGCCAGCAGCTTAACGACAGGGGGCATGGCGAACACCATATATTTT
TRBD1,TRBV7-8,TRBJ2-7,once,CASRSDRGIEQYF,TGTGCCAGCAGGTCGGACAGGGGGATCGAGCAGTACTTC
TRBD2,TRBV18,TRBJ2-1,.,CASSPLAGVVYNEQFF,TGTGCCAGCTCGCCCCTAGCGGGAGTGGTGTACAATGAGCAGTTCTTC
.,TRBV11-2,TRBJ2-7,.,CASSLLPYEQYF,TGTGCCAGCAGCTTACTCCCGTACGAGCAGTACTTC
TRBD1,TRBV7-8,TRBJ1-4,.,CASSFGQDHEKLFF,TGTGCCAGCAGCTTCGGACAGGATCATGAAAAACTGTTTTTT
TRBD2,TRBV28,TRBJ2-2,.,CASSPGGAPITGELFF,TGTGCCAGCAGTCCCGGGGGGGCCCCGATCACCGGGGAGCTGTTTTTT
TRBD1,TRBV19,TRBJ2-7,.,CASSNRDSSSYEQYF,TGTGCCAGTAGTAACCGGGACAGCTCCTCCTACGAGCAGTACTTC
TRBD1,TRBV25-1,TRBJ2-4,once,CASSLTQGAAKNIQYF,TGTGCCAGCAGCTTGACACAGGGGGCAGCCAAAAACATTCAGTACTTC
.,TRBV15,TRBJ2-7,.,CATSRQTGRRDEQYF,TGTGCCACCAGCAGACAGACAGGGCGGAGGGACGAGCAGTACTTC
TRBD1,TRBV5-1,TRBJ2-5,.,CASTFDRGYQETQYF,TGCGCCAGCACTTTTGACAGGGGGTACCAAGAGACCCAGTACTTC
.,TRBV2,TRBJ2-7,.,CATLDWSSYEQYF,TGTGCCACCCTTGACTGGAGCTCCTACGAGCAGTACTTC
TRBD1,TRBV19,TRBJ2-5,.,CATKTPGQKETQYF,TGTGCCACCAAAACACCGGGACAGAAAGAGACCCAGTACTTC
.,TRBV13,TRBJ2-7,.,CASSLLAPSSYEQYF,TGTGCCAGCAGCTTACTAGCGCCGAGCTCCTACGAGCAGTACTTC
TRBD1,TRBV19,TRBJ2-3,once,CASSPQGAPTDTQYF,TGTGCCAGTAGTCCCCAGGGGGCGCCCACAGATACGCAGTATTTT
.,TRBV7-3,TRBJ2-3,.,CASSRLGTDTQYF,TGTGCCAGCAGCCGACTAGGGACAGATACGCAGTATTTT
.,TRBV27,TRBJ1-5,few,CASSLGQGLNQPQHF,TGTGCCAGCAGTTTAGGTCAGGGGCTCAATCAGCCCCAGCATTTT
TRBD1,TRBV2,TRBJ2-7,.,CASSEAGGLLHEQYF,TGTGCCAGCAGTGAAGCAGGGGGCCTCCTCCACGAGCAGTACTTC
TRBD2,TRBV6-5,TRBJ2-7,.,CASSYSMLAGAYEQYF,TGTGCCAGCAGTTACTCCATGCTAGCGGGGGCCTACGAGCAGTACTTC
.,TRBV29-1,TRBJ2-3,.,CSVDPAGADTQYF,TGCAGCGTTGACCCGGCAGGGGCAGATACGCAGTATTTT
TRBD1,TRBV19,TRBJ1-2,.,CASSRQGPNYGYTF,TGTGCCAGTAGCCGACAGGGTCCTAACTATGGCTACACCTTC
TRBD1,TRBV2,TRBJ1-6,.,CASSSTGGYNSPLHF,TGTGCCAGCAGCTCAACAGGGGGCTATAATTCACCCCTCCACTTT
TRBD2,TRBV13,TRBJ2-2,.,CASSLEGLAGEANTGELFF,TGTGCCAGCAGCTTAGAAGGACTAGCGGGAGAGGCGAACACCGGGGAGCTGTTTTTT
TRBD1,TRBV7-9,TRBJ2-2,once,CASRLPGTGETGELFF,TGTGCCAGCAGACTACCCGGGACAGGTGAAACCGGGGAGCTGTTTTTT
TRBD1,TRBV4-3,TRBJ2-2,.,CASSQKQGALTGELFF,TGCGCCAGCAGCCAAAAACAGGGGGCGCTCACCGGGGAGCTGTTTTTT
.,TRBV6-1,TRBJ2-4,.,CASNTGRIAKNIQYF,TGTGCCAGCAATACAGGGCGGATAGCCAAAAACATTCAGTACTTC
TRBD1,TRBV5-4,TRBJ2-5,.,CASSPGQGKETQYF,TGTGCCAGCAGTCCAGGACAGGGCAAAGAGACCCAGTACTTC
.,TRBV11-3,TRBJ2-7,.,CASSLTGGYEQYF,TGTGCCAGCAGCTTAACAGGCGGCTACGAGCAGTACTTC
TRBD2,TRBV7-3,TRBJ2-2,medium-sized,CASSATGTSGSPNTGELFF,TGTGCCAGCAGCGCTACCGGGACTAGCGGGAGTCCCAACACCGGGGAGCTGTTTTTT
TRBD1,TRBV4-1,TRBJ1-2,.,CASSQATSGTDGYTF,TGCGCCAGCAGCCAAGCGACCTCCGGGACAGATGGCTACACCTTC
.,TRBV23-1,TRBJ2-4,.,CASSQKELAKNIQYF,TGCGCCAGCAGTCAAAAAGAGCTAGCCAAAAACATTCAGTACTTC
.,TRBV18,TRBJ2-3,.,CASFRGRTDTQYF,TGTGCCAGCTTCAGAGGGAGGACAGATACGCAGTATTTT
TRBD2,TRBV7-2,TRBJ2-1,.,CASKVSGSGSEQFF,TGTGCCAGCAAGGTTAGCGGGAGTGGGAGTGAGCAGTTCTTC
.,TRBV6-5,TRBJ1-2,.,CASSYLGQGGSYGYTF,TGTGCCAGCAGTTACCTTGGGCAGGGAGGATCCTATGGCTACACCTTC
TRBD2,TRBV9,TRBJ2-5,.,CASSPRGSGGLGETQYF,TGTGCCAGCAGCCCCCGCGGTAGCGGGGGGTTGGGAGAGACCCAGTACTTC
.,TRBV5-1,TRBJ2-7,.,CASSPSERFPYEQYF,TGCGCCAGCAGCCCCTCGGAGAGATTTCCTTACGAGCAGTACTTC
TRBD1,TRBV6-1,TRBJ1-5,.,CASTPQGASNQPQHF,TGTGCCAGCACTCCACAGGGGGCCTCCAATCAGCCCCAGCATTTT
TRBD2,TRBV6-5,TRBJ2-1,.,CASSSTSGRKPEQFF,TGTGCCAGCAGTTCGACTAGCGGGAGGAAGCCTGAGCAGTTCTTC
TRBD1,TRBV29-1,TRBJ1-2,.,CSATGGYGYTF,TGCAGCGCGACAGGGGGCTATGGCTACACCTTC
TRBD2,TRBV7-3,TRBJ2-2,.,CASSLDAPSGSRTGELFF,TGTGCCAGCAGCTTAGACGCCCCTAGCGGGAGTCGGACCGGGGAGCTGTTTTTT
.,TRBV2,TRBJ2-3,.,CASKLGQTFTDTQYF,TGTGCCAGCAAACTTGGGCAAACCTTCACAGATACGCAGTATTTT
.,TRBV7-9,TRBJ1-1,.,CASTPEGETTEAFF,TGTGCCAGCACCCCAGAGGGGGAGACCACTGAAGCTTTCTTT
TRBD1,TRBV7-6,TRBJ1-1,.,CASSSWTGGTEAFF,TGTGCCAGCAGCTCCTGGACAGGGGGCACTGAAGCTTTCTTT
.,TRBV30,TRBJ1-3,.,CASNQGSGNTIYF,TGTGCCTCGAATCAGGGGAGTGGAAACACCATATATTTT
.,TRBV21-1,TRBJ2-1,few,CASRDGATLPYNEQFF,TGTGCCAGCAGGGATGGAGCTACTCTCCCCTACAATGAGCAGTTCTTC
TRBD2,TRBV5-1,TRBJ2-3,.,CASSLRGLAAGPTDTQYF,TGCGCCAGCAGCTTGAGGGGACTAGCGGCGGGACCCACAGATACGCAGTATTTT
TRBD1,TRBV6-5,TRBJ2-3,few,CASSPGTGDTDTQYF,TGTGCCAGCAGTCCCGGGACAGGGGACACAGATACGCAGTATTTT
TRBD1,TRBV27,TRBJ2-7,.,CASSLGQSSYEQYF,TGTGCCAGCAGCTTGGGACAGAGCTCCTACGAGCAGTACTTC
TRBD1,TRBV29-1,TRBJ2-5,.,CSVGSRTGLETQYF,TGCAGCGTGGGCTCTAGGACAGGGCTGGAGACCCAGTACTTC
.,TRBV7-9,TRBJ2-1,.,CASSATLTGKIYNEQFF,TGTGCCAGCAGCGCGACCTTGACAGGTAAAATCTACAATGAGCAGTTCTTC
TRBD1,TRBV29-1,TRBJ1-1,.,CSEQQGTNTEAFF,TGCAGCGAGCAACAGGGGACAAACACTGAAGCTTTCTTT
.,TRBV4-1,TRBJ1-5,few,CASSQESGFNQPQHF,TGCGCCAGCAGCCAAGAGTCAGGGTTCAATCAGCCCCAGCATTTT
TRBD2,TRBV6-5,TRBJ2-7,.,CASSYSSGGARNEQYF,TGTGCCAGCAGTTACTCAAGCGGGGGGGCGAGGAACGAGCAGTACTTC
TRBD1,TRBV10-1,TRBJ2-2,.,CASSEPRRQGVGTGELFF,TGCGCCAGCAGTGAGCCCAGGAGACAGGGGGTAGGCACCGGGGAGCTGTTTTTT
TRBD1,TRBV14,TRBJ1-4,.,CASSLDRTGGTNEKLFF,TGTGCCAGCAGCCTTGACCGGACAGGGGGAACTAATGAAAAACTGTTTTTT
TRBD1,TRBV7-8,TRBJ1-1,few,CASSLVPGQGSEAFF,TGTGCCAGCAGCTTAGTTCCGGGACAGGGCTCTGAAGCTTTCTTT
.,TRBV9,TRBJ2-2,once,CASSVVSGSNTGELFF,TGTGCCAGCAGCGTAGTGAGCGGGTCAAACACCGGGGAGCTGTTTTTT
.,TRBV7-2,TRBJ1-2,.,CASRPTVGYGYTF,TGTGCCAGCAGACCCACAGTTGGCTATGGCTACACCTTC